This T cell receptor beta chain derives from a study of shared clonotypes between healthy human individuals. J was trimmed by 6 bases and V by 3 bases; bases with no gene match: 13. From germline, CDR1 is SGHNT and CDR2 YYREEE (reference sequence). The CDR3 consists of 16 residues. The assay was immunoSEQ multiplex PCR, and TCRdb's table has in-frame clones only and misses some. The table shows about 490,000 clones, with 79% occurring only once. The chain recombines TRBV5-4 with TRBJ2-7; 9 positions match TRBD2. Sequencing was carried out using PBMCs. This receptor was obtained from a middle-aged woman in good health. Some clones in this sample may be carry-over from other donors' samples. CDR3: CASSWGTGTSFSEQYF. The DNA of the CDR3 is TGTGCCAGCAGCTGGGGGACCGGGACTAGCTTTTCCGAGCAGTACTTC.